These 18 T cell receptor beta chains were sequenced from one sample in a study of blood T cell repertoires in COVID-19. Method: immunoSEQ multiplex PCR; TCRdb's copy keeps in-frame clones and lacks some. Among about 35,000 clones listed, around 80% were seen once. The sequenced material came from peripheral blood. Source of these receptors: an elderly man with active or convalescent COVID-19.

The chain recombines TRBV20-1 with TRBJ2-2; TRBD2 aligns across 13 bases. CDR1 DFQATT and CDR2 SNEGSKA come from the germline V gene (reference sequence). This CDR3 spans 17 amino acids. V trimming: 3 bases; J trimming: 4 bases; junction bases outside the gene matches: 8. The CDR3 sequence: CSASPTSGREATGELFF. The DNA of the CDR3 is TGCAGTGCTAGTCCTACTAGCGGGAGGGAGGCCACCGGGGAGCTGTTTTTT.

CDR3 sequence: CASSFTALSYEQYF. The CDR3 DNA reads as TGTGCCAGCAGTTTTACCGCGTTGTCCTACGAGCAGTACTTC. This rearrangement joins TRBV27 to TRBJ2-7; D unresolved. CDR3 length: 14 amino acids. Germline CDR1 and CDR2: MNHEY and SMNVEV (reference sequence). Trimming cost V 3 bases and J 1 base, with 10 bases left between them.

This clone is a singleton in its sample. V and J are TRBV5-4 and TRBJ2-3; 8 bases match TRBD2. Germline V gives CDR1 SGHNT, CDR2 YYREEE (reference sequence). CDR3 size: 16 residues. The V segment lost 2 bases and the J segment 2 bases; nucleotides outside the gene matches: 7. CDR3 region: CASSFSRGAYTDTQYF. The CDR3 DNA reads TGTGCCAGCAGCTTCTCGCGGGGGGCTTACACAGATACGCAGTATTTT.

The CDR3 sequence: CASSFGQGGQPQHF. In nucleotides, the CDR3 is TGTGCCAGCAGCTTTGGACAGGGAGGTCAGCCCCAGCATTTT. The chain combines TRBV5-5 with TRBJ1-5; 8 bases line up with TRBD1. V was clipped by 2 bases and J by 6 bases; unmatched bases: 4. The CDR3 totals 14 residues. Looked up from germline, CDR1 is SGHKS and CDR2 is YYEKEE (reference sequence).

The genes are TRBV5-6 and TRBJ1-2; tentative D call: TRBD1 (5 bases). The V and J ends lost 5 bases and 6 bases respectively, with 14 bases between them. The germline CDR1 and CDR2 sequences are SGHDT and YYEEEE. The CDR3 is 13 amino acids. The DNA for the CDR3 is TGTGCCAGCAGGCTGCGGGAAGGGGATGGCTACACCTTC. It translates to CASRLREGDGYTF. Filled out from reference TRBV5-6 and TRBJ1-2, the complete variable domain reads DAGVTQSPTHLIKTRGQQVTLRCSPKSGHDTVSWYQQALGQGPQFIFQYYEEEERQRGNFPDRFSGHQFPNYSSELNVNALLLGDSALYLCASRLREGDGYTFGSGTRLTVV.

This rearrangement joins TRBV7-9 to TRBJ2-1; TRBD2 matches 7 bases. The V segment lost 8 bases and the J segment 4 bases; nucleotides outside the gene matches: 2. The V gene's germline CDR1 is SEHNR and CDR2 FQNEAQ (reference sequence). The CDR3 has 12 amino acids. The CDR3 DNA sequence: TGTGCCAGCGAAGCGGGATACAATGAGCAGTTCTTC. Translating it yields CASEAGYNEQFF.

DNA for the CDR3: TGTGCCAGTAGGTCACGGGACACCAGCTCTGGAAACACCATATATTTT. Translated, it gives CASRSRDTSSGNTIYF. J is TRBJ1-3 and V is TRBV19; D possibly corresponds to TRBD1 (6 bases). CDR1 is LNHDA and CDR2 is SQIVND in the germline V gene (reference sequence). V was pared by 6 bases and J by 0 bases, with 15 bases between. The length of the CDR3 is 16 residues.

The chain has TRBV18 and TRBJ2-3; possible D gene TRBD1, 5 bases. The CDR3 is made up of 13 amino acids. Trimming took off 3 bases at V and 4 bases at J, with 8 bases between the two ends. Per the germline V gene, CDR1 is KGHSH and CDR2 is LQKENI. CDR3 loop: CASSPQGSDTQYF. The CDR3 region has the DNA TGTGCCAGCTCACCCCAGGGTTCAGATACGCAGTATTTT.

CDR3 residues: CASSIGQDYFYGYTF. The CDR3, as DNA: TGTGCCAGTAGTATCGGTCAGGATTACTTCTATGGCTACACCTTC. The chain combines TRBV19 with TRBJ1-2; D remains ambiguous. Germline-derived CDR1 and CDR2 are LNHDA and SQIVND (reference sequence). The V end lost 3 bases, the J end lost 4 bases, and 15 bases lay between the germline ends. The CDR3 covers 15 residues.

The chain carries TRBV4-1 and TRBJ1-2; D call uncertain. Germline CDR1 and CDR2: MGHRA and YSYEKL. Trimming shortened V by 0 bases and J by 0 bases, and 11 bases separated the two germline ends. The CDR3 contains 16 residues. Here the CDR3 reads CASSQEVADANYGYTF. CDR3 DNA: TGCGCCAGCAGCCAAGAAGTGGCAGATGCTAACTATGGCTACACCTTC.

The rearrangement joins TRBV4-1 to TRBJ2-5, with 14 bases identical to TRBD2. The CDR3 contains 17 residues. The ends lost 4 bases at V and 5 bases at J; junction bases unmatched: 9. Germline loops: CDR1 MGHRA, CDR2 YSYEKL. In DNA form, the CDR3 reads TGCGCCAGCAGCCGATCCGGGACTAGCGGGAGCGGGGAGACCCAGTACTTC. The encoded protein is CASSRSGTSGSGETQYF.

This chain uses TRBV18 with TRBJ2-3, with a tentative D call TRBD1 (6 bases). Trimming cost V 6 bases and J 0 bases, with 16 bases left between them. From germline, CDR1 is KGHSH and CDR2 LQKENI. This CDR3 is 16 amino acids long. The CDR3 here is CASSSMGAASTDTQYF. The CDR3 DNA follows: TGTGCCAGCTCCTCCATGGGGGCGGCTAGCACAGATACGCAGTATTTT.

The chain joins TRBV7-2 to TRBJ2-2; TRBD2 matches at 12 bases. There are 18 residues in the CDR3. With V trimmed by 2 bases and J by 5 bases, 9 bases remained unmatched. CDR1 is SGHTA, CDR2 FQGNSA, per germline. The CDR3 DNA reads TGTGCCAGCAGCTTACCCCCTAGCGGGAGGGCCAGAACCGGGGAGCTGTTTTTT. It yields the protein CASSLPPSGRARTGELFF.

The chain combines TRBV11-3 with TRBJ2-5; 9 positions match TRBD2. V was pared by 1 base and J by 4 bases, with 4 bases of the junction left unmatched. The CDR3 is made up of 15 amino acids. Per the germline V gene, CDR1 is SGHNT and CDR2 is YENEEA. Here the CDR3 DNA reads TGTGCCAGCAGCTTAGTACCAGCGGGAGGAGAGACCCAGTACTTC. It is translated as CASSLVPAGGETQYF. Filled out from reference TRBV11-3 and TRBJ2-5, the complete variable domain reads EAGVVQSPRYKIIEKKQPVAFWCNPISGHNTLYWYLQNLGQGPELLIRYENEEAVDDSQLPKDRFSAERLKGVDSTLKIQPAELGDSAVYLCASSLVPAGGETQYFGPGTRLLVL.

The chain recombines TRBV7-9 with TRBJ2-5; TRBD2 might be the D (6 bases). CDR1 and CDR2 (germline): SEHNR, FQNEAQ (reference sequence). V was trimmed by 5 bases and J by 3 bases, leaving 16 bases between them. The CDR3 runs to 15 residues. The chain's CDR3 is CASSRGFGGEETQYF. In nucleotides, the CDR3 is TGTGCCAGCAGCCGAGGGTTTGGAGGGGAAGAGACCCAGTACTTC. Drawing the rest from reference TRBV7-9 and TRBJ2-5, the complete variable domain is DTGVSQNPRHKITKRGQNVTFRCDPISEHNRLYWYRQTLGQGPEFLTYFQNEAQLEKSRLLSDRFSAERPKGSFSTLEIQRTEQGDSAMYLCASSRGFGGEETQYFGPGTRLLVL.

The CDR3 DNA reads TGTGCCACCAGCAGAGATCCACAGTCAAATCAGCCCCAGCATTTT. It encodes CATSRDPQSNQPQHF. The chain joins TRBV15 to TRBJ1-5; D unresolved. The germline V gene encodes CDR1 LNHNV and CDR2 YYDKDF (reference sequence). This CDR3 spans 15 amino acids. Trimming left V 0 bases short and J 4 bases short, with 10 bases between.

The chain carries TRBV30 and TRBJ2-7, with 12 bases aligning to TRBD2. Unmatched junction bases numbered 4, after V lost 6 bases and J lost 4 bases. The CDR3 loop spans 13 amino acids. Germline values: CDR1 GTSNPN, CDR2 SVGIG (reference sequence). CDR3 loop: CACGLAGPYEQYF. CDR3 in DNA: TGTGCCTGCGGACTAGCGGGACCTTACGAGCAGTACTTC. Full variable domain (remainder filled in from reference TRBV30 and TRBJ2-7): SQTIHQWPATLVQPVGSPLSLECTVEGTSNPNLYWYRQAAGRGLQLLFYSVGIGQISSEVPQNLSASRPQDRQFILSSKKLLLSDSGFYLCACGLAGPYEQYFGPGTRLTVT.

There are a few counts of this clone. The chain employs TRBV7-9 and TRBJ2-3; 13 nucleotides match TRBD2. Per germline, CDR1 SEHNR and CDR2 FQNEAQ (reference sequence). This CDR3 has 15 amino acids. J lost 5 bases, V lost 1 base, and 0 bases had no gene match. CDR3: CASSLGLAGGDTQYF. The DNA of the CDR3 is TGTGCCAGCAGCTTAGGACTAGCGGGAGGAGATACGCAGTATTTT.